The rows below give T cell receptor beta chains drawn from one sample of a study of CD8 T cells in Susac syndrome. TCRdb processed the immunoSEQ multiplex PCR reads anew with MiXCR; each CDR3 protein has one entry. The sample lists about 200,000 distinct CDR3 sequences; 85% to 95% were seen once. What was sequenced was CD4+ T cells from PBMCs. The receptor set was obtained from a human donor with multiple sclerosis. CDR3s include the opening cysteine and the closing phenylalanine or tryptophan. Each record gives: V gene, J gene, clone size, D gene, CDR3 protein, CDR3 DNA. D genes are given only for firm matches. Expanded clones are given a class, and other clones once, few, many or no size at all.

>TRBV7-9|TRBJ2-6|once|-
CASLHFSSGANVLTF
TGTGCCAGCCTACATTTTAGCTCTGGGGCCAACGTCCTGACTTTC
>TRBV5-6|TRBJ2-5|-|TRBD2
CASSFQPRGGLETQYF
TGTGCCAGCAGCTTCCAGCCTCGGGGGGGCCTGGAGACCCAGTACTTC
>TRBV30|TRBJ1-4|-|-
CAWSVRGSEKLFF
TGTGCCTGGAGTGTCAGGGGCAGTGAAAAACTGTTTTTT
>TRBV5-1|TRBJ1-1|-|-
CASRNGNTEAFF
TGCGCCAGCAGGAATGGAAACACTGAAGCTTTCTTT
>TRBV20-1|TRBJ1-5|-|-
CSARDTLGNQPQHF
TGCAGTGCTAGAGATACCCTTGGCAATCAGCCCCAGCATTTT
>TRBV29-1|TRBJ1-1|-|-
CSVGWMNTEAFF
TGCAGCGTAGGGTGGATGAACACTGAAGCTTTCTTT
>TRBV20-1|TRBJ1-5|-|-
CSARDGVQPQHF
TGCAGTGCTCGTGATGGGGTTCAGCCCCAGCATTTT
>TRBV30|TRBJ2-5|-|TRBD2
CAWSVLLAGVIQDTQYF
TGTGCCTGGAGTGTACTTCTAGCGGGGGTTATCCAAGATACCCAGTACTTC
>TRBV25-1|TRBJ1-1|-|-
CASSEFGVATEAFF
TGTGCCAGCAGTGAATTTGGGGTGGCCACTGAAGCTTTCTTT
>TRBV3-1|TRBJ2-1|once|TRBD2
CASSASGDYNEQFF
TGTGCCAGCTCCGCTAGCGGGGACTACAATGAGCAGTTCTTC
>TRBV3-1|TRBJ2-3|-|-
CASSQGGSDTQYF
TGTGCCAGCAGCCAAGGCGGGTCGGATACGCAGTATTTT
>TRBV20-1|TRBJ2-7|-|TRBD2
CSARTSGGVYEQYF
TGCAGTGCTAGGACTAGCGGGGGGGTCTACGAGCAGTACTTC
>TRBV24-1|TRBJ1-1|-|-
CATSEGQNTEAFF
TGTGCCACCTCAGAGGGACAGAACACTGAAGCTTTCTTT
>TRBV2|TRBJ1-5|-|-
CASAREGSQHF
TGTGCCAGCGCCCGGGAGGGATCCCAGCATTTT
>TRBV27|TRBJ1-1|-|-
CASSRSDGNTEAFF
TGTGCCAGCAGTCGATCGGACGGAAACACTGAAGCTTTCTTT
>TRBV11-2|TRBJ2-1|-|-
CASRRDSGYNEQFF
TGTGCCAGCCGTCGCGACAGTGGCTACAATGAGCAGTTCTTC
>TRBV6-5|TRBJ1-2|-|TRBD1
CASSFRQGAGGYTF
TGTGCCAGCAGTTTCCGACAGGGGGCGGGAGGCTACACCTTC
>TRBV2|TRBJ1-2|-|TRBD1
CASSEQGVNYGYTF
TGTGCCAGCAGTGAACAGGGGGTTAACTATGGCTACACCTTC
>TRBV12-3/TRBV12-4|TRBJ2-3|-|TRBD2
CASSLGGGRADTQYF
TGTGCCAGCAGTTTAGGCGGAGGGAGGGCAGATACGCAGTATTTT
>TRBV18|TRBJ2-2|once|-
CASSPQSTGELFF
TGTGCCAGCTCACCACAATCCACCGGGGAGCTGTTTTTT
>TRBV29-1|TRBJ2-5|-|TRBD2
CSVEVGGKTQYF
TGCAGCGTTGAAGTGGGAGGGAAAACCCAGTACTTC
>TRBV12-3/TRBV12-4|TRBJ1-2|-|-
CASMVANYGYTF
TGTGCCAGCATGGTGGCTAACTATGGCTACACCTTC
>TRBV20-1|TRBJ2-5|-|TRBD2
CSATTSGASQETQYF
TGCAGTGCTACGACTAGCGGCGCTTCTCAAGAGACCCAGTACTTC
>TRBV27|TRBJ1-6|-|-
CASSLSRGRSNSPLHF
TGTGCCAGCAGTTTAAGTAGGGGACGGTCTAATTCACCCCTCCACTTT
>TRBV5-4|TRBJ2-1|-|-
CASSLFSGVYNEQFF
TGTGCCAGCAGCTTGTTTTCGGGGGTCTACAATGAGCAGTTCTTC
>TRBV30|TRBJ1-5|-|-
CAWSVRVFNQPQHF
TGTGCCTGGAGTGTACGCGTTTTCAATCAGCCCCAGCATTTT
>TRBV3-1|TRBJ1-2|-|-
CASSQDYGVAAYGYTF
TGTGCCAGCAGCCAAGATTACGGTGTTGCCGCCTATGGCTACACCTTC
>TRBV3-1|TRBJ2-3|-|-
CASSQRQSTDTQYF
TGTGCCAGCAGCCAACGACAGTCCACAGATACGCAGTATTTT
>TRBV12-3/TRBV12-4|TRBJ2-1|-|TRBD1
CASSARQGGAEQFF
TGTGCCAGCAGTGCCCGACAGGGGGGGGCTGAGCAGTTCTTC
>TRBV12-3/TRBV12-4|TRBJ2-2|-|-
CATQLGGESGELFF
TGTGCCACGCAGCTCGGGGGCGAGTCCGGGGAGCTGTTTTTT
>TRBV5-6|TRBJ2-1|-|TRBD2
CASSLTWRGAAYNEQFF
TGTGCCAGCAGCTTAACGTGGCGGGGGGCCGCCTACAATGAGCAGTTCTTC
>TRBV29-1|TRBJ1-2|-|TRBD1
CSVLTGGYGYTF
TGCAGCGTCCTGACAGGGGGCTATGGCTACACCTTC
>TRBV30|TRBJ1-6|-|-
CAWARVYNSPLHF
TGTGCCTGGGCTCGGGTCTACAATTCACCCCTCCACTTT
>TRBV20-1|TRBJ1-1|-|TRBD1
CSAPRTGASTEAFF
TGCAGTGCACCTCGGACAGGGGCTTCAACTGAAGCTTTCTTT
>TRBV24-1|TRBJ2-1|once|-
CATARGASTNEQFF
TGTGCCACCGCCCGGGGGGCATCTACAAATGAGCAGTTCTTC
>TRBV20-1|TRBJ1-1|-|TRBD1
CSARGTGTNTEAFF
TGCAGTGCTAGAGGGACAGGGACGAACACTGAAGCTTTCTTT
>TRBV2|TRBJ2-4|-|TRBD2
CASSVAGGLKNIQYF
TGTGCCAGCAGTGTAGCGGGGGGACTCAAAAACATTCAGTACTTC
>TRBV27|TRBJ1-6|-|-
CASSLIYNSPLHF
TGTGCCAGCAGTTTAATCTATAATTCACCCCTCCACTTT
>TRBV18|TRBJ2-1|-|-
CASSPGMEGLGEQFF
TGTGCCAGCTCACCAGGGATGGAGGGGTTAGGTGAGCAGTTCTTC
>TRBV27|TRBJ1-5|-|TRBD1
CASSPHRQGGNQPQHF
TGTGCCAGCAGTCCCCACAGACAGGGAGGCAATCAGCCCCAGCATTTT
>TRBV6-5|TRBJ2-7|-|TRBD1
CASSYSTGVGGPYEQYF
TGTGCCAGCAGTTACTCGACAGGGGTTGGGGGACCCTACGAGCAGTACTTC
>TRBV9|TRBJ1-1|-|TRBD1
CASSVATGAEAFF
TGTGCCAGCAGCGTAGCTACAGGGGCTGAAGCTTTCTTT
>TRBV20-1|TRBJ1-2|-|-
CSARDGGRDYGYTF
TGCAGTGCTAGAGATGGGGGGCGAGACTATGGCTACACCTTC
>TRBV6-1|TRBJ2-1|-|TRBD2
CASSAGTSRGEQFF
TGTGCCAGCAGCGCCGGGACTAGTAGGGGTGAGCAGTTCTTC
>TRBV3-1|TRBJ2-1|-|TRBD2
CASTSSGGEQFF
TGTGCCAGCACCTCTAGCGGGGGGGAGCAGTTCTTC
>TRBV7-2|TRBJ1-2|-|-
CASSLGGITNYGYTF
TGTGCCAGCAGCTTAGGTGGCATCACTAACTATGGCTACACCTTC
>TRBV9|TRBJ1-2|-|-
CASSPGEANYGYTF
TGTGCCAGCAGTCCAGGGGAAGCTAACTATGGCTACACCTTC
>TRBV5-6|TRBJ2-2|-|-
CASSLKGGANTGELFF
TGCGCCAGCAGCTTGAAGGGGGGCGCGAACACCGGGGAGCTGTTTTTT
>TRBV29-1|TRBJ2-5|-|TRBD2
CSVDLAGVAETQYF
TGCAGCGTTGACTTAGCGGGGGTTGCGGAGACCCAGTACTTC
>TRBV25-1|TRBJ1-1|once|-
CASIAVNTEAFF
TGTGCCAGCATTGCCGTGAACACTGAAGCTTTCTTT
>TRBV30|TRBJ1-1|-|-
CAWSAGSTEAFF
TGTGCCTGGAGCGCGGGGAGCACTGAAGCTTTCTTT
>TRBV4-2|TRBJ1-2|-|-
CASSQDRYGGNYTF
TGTGCCAGCAGCCAAGATAGATATGGGGGAAACTACACCTTC
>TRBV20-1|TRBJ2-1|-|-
CSTPTGSSYNEQFF
TGCAGTACCCCAACGGGGAGCTCCTACAATGAGCAGTTCTTC
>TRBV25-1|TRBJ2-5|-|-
CASSELGEETQYF
TGTGCCAGCAGTGAACTGGGCGAGGAGACCCAGTACTTC
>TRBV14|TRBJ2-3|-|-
CASSSGQSPDTQYF
TGTGCCAGCAGCTCAGGACAGTCGCCAGATACGCAGTATTTT